This T cell receptor (beta chain) is drawn from a study of cytomegalovirus exposure and HLA in healthy donors. On the study more broadly: As an earlier analysis found, around 190 million T cells yielded about 120 million unique TCR beta sequences.

Use of 60 Vbeta and 13 Jbeta primers characterized the PCR. Only in-frame clones appear in the TCRdb table, and some are missing; sequencing was by immunoSEQ multiplex PCR. The sample includes 180,000 or so clones, roughly 8.7% of them seen just once. This clone has only a few counts. Its antigen is not known. The study's findings and limits: Analyses of presence/absence relied on an assumption of roughly uniform sequencing depth across donors. Some highly shared sequence variants likely arose as a pipeline artifact. In a later analysis, several top co-occurrence clusters appeared linked to parvovirus B19, influenza, CMV and Epstein-Barr virus.

This CDR3 is 15 amino acids long. CDR1 and CDR2 from the germline V gene are MNHNS and SASEGT. V gave up 2 bases and J gave up 6 bases, with 14 bases separating them. This TCR was sampled from a woman aged 25 to 45 in good health and CMV-seropositive. The sample taken for sequencing was PBMCs. This chain uses TRBV6-1 with TRBJ2-1; perhaps TRBD2 as D (6 bases). The CDR3 region has the DNA TGTGCCAGCAGTGAAATGACCGCCGGGGGCAATGAGCAGTTCTTC. Translation gives CASSEMTAGGNEQFF.